These 25 T cell receptor beta chains originate from one sample sequenced in a study of T cell responses to AZD1222 COVID-19 vaccine. Sequencing used immunoSEQ multiplex PCR; TCRdb keeps in-frame clones, though not all of them. This table holds some 79,000 clones, 75% to 90% found once. The sequenced sample was peripheral blood, obtained 28 days after the second AZD1222 dose. The receptor source for this set is an adult who received the AZD1222 COVID-19 vaccine.

The CDR3 DNA is TGCAGCGTTGAAGTAGCGGATGACTCCTACGAGCAGTACTTC. Translated: CSVEVADDSYEQYF. The rearrangement uses TRBV29-1 and TRBJ2-7, with D maybe TRBD2 (6 bases). The length of the CDR3 is 14 residues. Trimming left V 1 base short and J 0 bases short, with 10 bases between. CDR1 SQVTM and CDR2 ANQGSEA come from the germline V gene.

The V gene is TRBV5-6, the J gene TRBJ1-1, with D possibly TRBD1 on 5 matching bases. The germline CDR1 and CDR2 sequences are SGHDT and YYEEEE. Trimming left V 0 bases short and J 5 bases short, with 14 bases between. The CDR3 is 15 amino acids. CDR3 bases: TGTGCCAGCAGCTTGGTCCTCGGGGGTGGTACTGAAGCTTTCTTT. This encodes CASSLVLGGGTEAFF.

This chain connects TRBV19 to TRBJ1-5; D is ambiguous. The CDR3 is made up of 12 amino acids. Germline-derived CDR1 and CDR2 are LNHDA and SQIVND (reference sequence). Trimming pared 3 bases from V and 4 bases from J, leaving 4 bases between. This chain's CDR3 is CASSMSNQPQHF. In DNA, the CDR3 is TGTGCCAGTAGTATGTCAAATCAGCCCCAGCATTTT. Filled out from reference TRBV19 and TRBJ1-5, the complete variable domain reads DGGITQSPKYLFRKEGQNVTLSCEQNLNHDAMYWYRQDPGQGLRLIYYSQIVNDFQKGDIAEGYSVSREKKESFPLTVTSAQKNPTAFYLCASSMSNQPQHFGDGTRLSIL.

This chain links TRBV14 with TRBJ2-6; TRBD1 matches at 7 bases. The V segment lost 5 bases and the J segment 0 bases; nucleotides outside the gene matches: 13. This CDR3 region has 19 residues. CDR1 and CDR2 from the germline V gene are SGHDN and FVKESK. The CDR3 DNA sequence: TGTGCCAGCAGCAGGAGCCTTGACAGGGCGCGCTCTGGGGCCAACGTCCTGACTTTC. This translates into CASSRSLDRARSGANVLTF.

This chain links TRBV7-9 with TRBJ2-1, with 8 bases fitting TRBD1. Losses at the gene ends were 5 bases for V and 12 bases for J; bases not matched to a gene: 3. The length of the CDR3 is 11 residues. Germline CDR1 is SEHNR and CDR2 is FQNEAQ (reference sequence). The CDR3 coding sequence is TGTGCCAGCAGCACCGGACAGGGGCAGTTCTTC. Translation: CASSTGQGQFF.

The rearrangement links TRBV5-6 to TRBJ1-4; 7 positions agree with TRBD1. The CDR3 length is 16 residues. The germline CDR1 and CDR2 sequences are SGHDT and YYEEEE. V shed 4 bases and J 4 bases; nucleotides not matched to a gene: 10. DNA for the CDR3: TGTGCCAGCAGCGCAGCACTGACAGGGAGTAATGAAAAACTGTTTTTT. As protein: CASSAALTGSNEKLFF.

This clone came up once. The gene calls are TRBV5-8 and TRBJ1-1; no firm D call. CDR1 is SGHTS and CDR2 is YDEGEE in the germline V gene. Trimming took 2 bases from V and 0 from J, leaving 14 bases between them. The CDR3 sequence is 16 residues long. The CDR3 region is CASSFGQNYMNTEAFF. The CDR3, as DNA: TGTGCCAGCAGCTTCGGTCAGAACTACATGAACACTGAAGCTTTCTTT.

The V call is TRBV19, the J call TRBJ2-7, with D tentatively TRBD1 (8 bases). Trimming stripped 5 bases from V and 3 bases from J, with 14 bases between. The CDR3 is 14 residues long. Germline-derived CDR1 and CDR2 are LNHDA and SQIVND (reference sequence). CDR3 region: CASSANRGGYEQYF. The CDR3 region has the DNA TGTGCCAGTAGTGCCAACAGGGGGGGCTACGAGCAGTACTTC.

This clone came up once. The V gene is TRBV2, the J gene TRBJ2-1; no reliable D call. CDR3 size: 14 residues. From germline, CDR1 is SNHLY and CDR2 FYNNEI. Trimming removed 7 bases from V and 8 bases from J, with 18 bases in between. This CDR3 reads CASIRVGWKDEQFF. CDR3 nucleotide sequence: TGTGCCAGCATTAGAGTAGGATGGAAAGATGAGCAGTTCTTC. Drawing the rest from reference TRBV2 and TRBJ2-1, the complete variable domain is EPEVTQTPSHQVTQMGQEVILRCVPISNHLYFYWYRQILGQKVEFLVSFYNNEISEKSEIFDDQFSVERPDGSNFTLKIRSTKLEDSAMYFCASIRVGWKDEQFFGPGTRLTVL.

V and J are TRBV6-6 and TRBJ1-6, with 8 bases that match TRBD1. Trimming took 5 bases from V and 9 from J; bases not matched to a gene: 12. The length of the CDR3 is 16 residues. In germline, CDR1 is MNHNY, CDR2 SVGAGI (reference sequence). This CDR3 is CASSTAPPGQVSPLHF. CDR3 nucleotide sequence: TGTGCCAGCAGTACCGCTCCACCGGGACAGGTTTCACCCCTCCACTTT.

J is TRBJ2-6 and V is TRBV9; D not resolved. V lost 1 base and J lost 4, with 9 bases in between. The CDR3 covers 15 residues. Germline V gene lookup returns CDR1 SGDLS and CDR2 YYNGEE. The CDR3 here is CASSVIIGGANVLTF. The CDR3 region has the DNA TGTGCCAGCAGCGTAATCATAGGAGGGGCCAACGTCCTGACTTTC.

The chain couples TRBV14 to TRBJ2-7; D gene uncertain. V was cut by 3 bases and J by 1 base, with 13 bases left in between. CDR1 is SGHDN and CDR2 is FVKESK in the germline V gene. The CDR3 extends over 15 amino acids. CDR3 in amino acids: CASSQQPRASYEQYF. CDR3 DNA sequence: TGTGCCAGCAGCCAGCAACCTAGGGCGTCCTACGAGCAGTACTTC.

The gene calls are TRBV29-1 and TRBJ2-7, with 11 nucleotides matching TRBD1. After removal of 4 bases from V and 3 bases from J, the junction contained 2 bases not matched to a gene. The length of the CDR3 is 13 residues. Germline-derived CDR1 and CDR2 are SQVTM and ANQGSEA. The CDR3 DNA is TGCAGCGTTGCTGGGACAGGGGGCTACGAGCAGTACTTC. Amino acids: CSVAGTGGYEQYF.

The genes are TRBV27 and TRBJ1-4, with TRBD1 matching 8 bases. In germline, CDR1 is MNHEY, CDR2 SMNVEV (reference sequence). The ends lost 0 bases at V and 8 bases at J; junction bases unmatched: 5. The CDR3 contains 15 residues. In DNA, the CDR3 is TGTGCCAGCAGTTTATCAGGGACAGGAAGGGAAAAACTGTTTTTT. Translating gives CASSLSGTGREKLFF. The variable domain in full, completed from reference TRBV27 and TRBJ1-4, reads EAQVTQNPRYLITVTGKKLTVTCSQNMNHEYMSWYRQDPGLGLRQIYYSMNVEVTDKGDVPEGYKVSRKEKRNFPLILESPSPNQTSLYFCASSLSGTGREKLFFGSGTQLSVL.

The chain joins TRBV3-1 (or the pseudogene TRBV3-2) to TRBJ2-5; D is possibly TRBD2 (5 bases). This CDR3 has 16 amino acids. Germline loops: CDR1 LGHDT, CDR2 YNNKEL (reference sequence). The germline V and J ends were trimmed by 0 bases and 3 bases, with 14 bases remaining between them. This CDR3 reads CASSQEGGYREETQYF. The CDR3, as DNA: TGTGCCAGCAGCCAAGAGGGCGGGTACCGGGAAGAGACCCAGTACTTC.

The V call is TRBV4-2, the J call TRBJ1-2; D uncertain. V was clipped by 0 bases and J by 5 bases, with 16 bases between them. Germline V gene sequence: CDR1 LGHNA, CDR2 YNFKEQ. There are 16 residues in the CDR3. The CDR3 DNA reads as TGTGCCAGCAGCCAAGATCAAGGTGCAGCGGGGTATGGCTACACCTTC. This codes for CASSQDQGAAGYGYTF.

V gene TRBV6-5 combines with J gene TRBJ1-1; a possible D gene is TRBD1 (6 bases). Trimming left V 6 bases short and J 11 bases short, with 22 bases between. CDR3 size: 14 residues. The V gene's germline CDR1 is MNHEY and CDR2 SVGAGI. CDR3 sequence (DNA): TGTGCCAGCAGGCAGGGGACACACGCACAGAGGGCTTTCTTT. It encodes CASRQGTHAQRAFF.

V is TRBV2 and J is TRBJ1-5, with 8 bases identical to TRBD1. With 6 bases clipped from V and 2 bases from J, the junction kept 3 bases outside the gene matches. Germline CDR1 reads SNHLY; CDR2 reads FYNNEI. The CDR3 has 14 amino acids. CDR3 loop: CASSPGQGNQPQHF. The CDR3 DNA follows: TGTGCCAGCAGCCCGGGACAGGGCAATCAGCCCCAGCATTTT.

Only a few counts were recorded for this clone. CDR3 DNA: TGTGCCAGCAGTCCCTCCGGGACACTAACTGAAGCTTTCTTT. Translating it yields CASSPSGTLTEAFF. V is TRBV28 and J is TRBJ1-1; a weak D match, TRBD1 (6 bases). V dropped 5 bases and J dropped 5 bases, with 15 bases sitting between them. This CDR3 contains 14 residues. Germline V gives CDR1 MDHEN, CDR2 SYDVKM.

V is TRBV19 and J is TRBJ1-5; 8 nucleotides agree with TRBD1. Germline V gene data show CDR1 as LNHDA and CDR2 as SQIVND (reference sequence). The ends lost 0 bases at V and 4 bases at J; junction bases unmatched: 8. This CDR3 is 17 amino acids long. The CDR3 nucleotides read TGTGCCAGTAGTATAGATCTTGCAGGGGGCTTTAATCAGCCCCAGCATTTT. Protein: CASSIDLAGGFNQPQHF.

The J gene is TRBJ1-1, the V gene TRBV6-6, with TRBD1 as a possible D gene (6 bases). There are 15 residues in the CDR3. Germline CDR1 and CDR2: MNHNY and SVGAGI (reference sequence). Trimming pared 5 bases from V and 1 base from J, leaving 14 bases between. CDR3 loop: CASSDPMTGNTEAFF. The CDR3 DNA follows: TGTGCCAGCAGTGACCCAATGACAGGGAACACTGAAGCTTTCTTT.

In nucleotides, the CDR3 is TGTGCCAGCAGTACGGACAGGAATGGGGGCTACACCTTC. Protein sequence: CASSTDRNGGYTF. The chain links TRBV2 to TRBJ1-2, with 7 bases fitting TRBD1. Trimming at V came to 5 bases and at J to 8 bases, leaving 8 bases not matched to a gene. CDR1 SNHLY and CDR2 FYNNEI come from the germline V gene. There are 13 residues in the CDR3.

V gene TRBV2 combines with J gene TRBJ1-4; D may be TRBD1 (6 bases). Trimming took 6 bases from V and 3 from J, leaving 8 bases between them. CDR1 is SNHLY, CDR2 FYNNEI, per germline. This CDR3 is built from 13 residues. Here the CDR3 reads CASSRGPNEKLFF. As DNA, the CDR3 is TGTGCCAGCAGCAGGGGTCCTAATGAAAAACTGTTTTTT.

This sequence joins TRBV27 and TRBJ2-1, with D possibly TRBD2 on 5 matching bases. The CDR3 is 14 residues long. Germline V lookup: CDR1 MNHEY, CDR2 SMNVEV (reference sequence). With 4 bases removed from V and 1 base from J, the gap between germline ends came to 8 bases. CDR3 nucleotide sequence: TGTGCCAGCAGTTCCGGGAATTCCTACAATGAGCAGTTCTTC. This encodes CASSSGNSYNEQFF.

The chain employs TRBV6-5 and TRBJ1-4, with unresolved D. The V end was cut by 7 bases, the J end by 8 bases, with 11 bases between. Germline CDR1 reads MNHEY; CDR2 reads SVGAGI. This CDR3 has 12 amino acids. CDR3 sequence reads: CASNLGPEKLFF. CDR3 coding DNA: TGTGCCAGCAACCTAGGACCGGAAAAACTGTTTTTT.